Presented here are 7 T cell receptor beta chains from one specimen sequenced in a study of identical twins. Each CDR3 protein gets one entry after TCRdb re-called the 5' RACE reads with MiXCR. The table lists 200,000 to 250,000 distinct CDR3 sequences, about 12% of them singletons. A further study also used this sample, focusing on yellow fever vaccine responses in identical twins.

The sequencing input was memory (CD45RO+) T cells sorted from blood. These receptors were taken from a woman aged 18-29 years in good health.

The rearrangement joins TRBV5-5 to TRBJ1-5; a weak D match, TRBD1 (5 bases). Per germline, CDR1 SGHKS and CDR2 YYEKEE (reference sequence). Deletions cut 5 bases from V and 1 base from J, with 13 bases between. CDR3 length: 15 residues. The CDR3, as DNA: TGTGCCAGCAGTCCCCGCCCAGGGAGCAATCAGCCCCAGCATTTT. Its protein product is CASSPRPGSNQPQHF.

As DNA, the CDR3 is TGTGCCAGCAGCTCAACAGGGGGCCGAGGTGAAGCTTTCTTT. Its protein product is CASSSTGGRGEAFF. The chain employs TRBV5-6 and TRBJ1-1; TRBD1 aligns across 9 bases. The CDR3 sequence is 14 residues long. Losses at the gene ends were 3 bases for V and 7 bases for J; bases not matched to a gene: 7. Germline V gene sequence: CDR1 SGHDT, CDR2 YYEEEE.

The table lists this clonotype with a few counts. The J gene is TRBJ2-7, the V gene TRBV6-4, with unresolved D. Germline CDR1 and CDR2: MRHNA and SNTAGT. The CDR3 covers 16 residues. V dropped 2 bases and J dropped 6 bases, with 20 bases sitting between them. The CDR3 DNA reads TGTGCCAGCAGTGACCGCCGTTTAGCTAGTACGGGCGAGCAGTACTTC. Residues: CASSDRRLASTGEQYF.

This clonotype was recorded a few times. The chain combines TRBV29-1 with TRBJ2-5, with D possibly being TRBD1 (6 bases). Germline loops: CDR1 SQVTM, CDR2 ANQGSEA. Trimming left V 7 bases short and J 2 bases short, with 11 bases between. The CDR3 sequence is 12 residues long. The CDR3: CSGGGRQETQYF. The CDR3 region has the DNA TGCAGCGGAGGGGGAAGGCAAGAGACCCAGTACTTC. The full variable domain, in which reference TRBV29-1 and TRBJ2-5 provide the parts outside the CDR3, is SAVISQKPSRDICQRGTSLTIQCQVDSQVTMMFWYRQQPGQSLTLIATANQGSEATYESGFVIDKFPISRPNLTFSTLTVSNMSPEDSSIYLCSGGGRQETQYFGPGTRLLVL.

The sample holds a few counts of this clonotype. The CDR3 protein is CASSRADITDTQYF. CDR3 coding DNA: TGTGCCAGCAGCCGGGCCGATATAACAGATACGCAGTATTTT. This rearrangement joins TRBV7-6 to TRBJ2-3; D unresolved. CDR1 and CDR2 (germline): SGHVS, FNYEAQ. CDR3 size: 14 residues. Trimming stripped 5 bases from V and 3 bases from J, with 12 bases between.

The chain is built from TRBV6-1 and TRBJ1-3, with D possibly TRBD1 on 6 matching bases. The CDR3 spans 16 residues. The V gene's germline CDR1 is MNHNS and CDR2 SASEGT. Trimming shortened V by 4 bases and J by 2 bases, and 15 bases separated the two germline ends. The CDR3 DNA reads as TGTGCCAGCAGTGTCAAAGGGGGATCGGCTGGAAACACCATATATTTT. As protein: CASSVKGGSAGNTIYF.

This CDR3 reads CASERNTIYF. CDR3 bases: TGTGCCAGCGAAAGAAACACCATATATTTT. The chain has TRBV19 and TRBJ1-3; D is unresolved. Trimming took off 9 bases at V and 5 bases at J, with 5 bases between the two ends. CDR1 LNHDA and CDR2 SQIVND come from the germline V gene (reference sequence). This CDR3 comprises 10 residues.